This T cell receptor beta chain is drawn from a study of human T cells and chemical hapten exposure. TCRdb reanalysed the RACE reads using MiXCR and keeps one entry per CDR3 protein. The sample has around 380,000 distinct CDR3 sequences; around 4.8% are singletons. Time point described: patch test 1, 2 weeks after DPC sensitization. Treatment: therapeutic diphenylcyclopropenone sensitization with weekly scalp DPC. Alopecia patients, 18 to 70 years old and DPC-suitable, served as donors. This CDR3 has 17 residues. Germline CDR1 is SEHNR and CDR2 is FQNEAQ (reference sequence). V was clipped by 5 bases and J by 7 bases; unmatched bases: 11.

The source material was whole blood, sampled in connection with sensitization to the hapten diphenylcyclopropenone (DPC). V usage is TRBV7-9 and J usage is TRBJ2-2, with 12 bases aligning to TRBD2. This TCR derives from a woman between 45 and 65 years old with alopecia areata. Some clones in this sample may be carry-over from other donors' samples. The CDR3 bases are TGTGCCAGCAGCCCTCGGACTAGCGGGGCGCGTGGCGGGGAGCTGTTTTTT. This translates into CASSPRTSGARGGELFF.